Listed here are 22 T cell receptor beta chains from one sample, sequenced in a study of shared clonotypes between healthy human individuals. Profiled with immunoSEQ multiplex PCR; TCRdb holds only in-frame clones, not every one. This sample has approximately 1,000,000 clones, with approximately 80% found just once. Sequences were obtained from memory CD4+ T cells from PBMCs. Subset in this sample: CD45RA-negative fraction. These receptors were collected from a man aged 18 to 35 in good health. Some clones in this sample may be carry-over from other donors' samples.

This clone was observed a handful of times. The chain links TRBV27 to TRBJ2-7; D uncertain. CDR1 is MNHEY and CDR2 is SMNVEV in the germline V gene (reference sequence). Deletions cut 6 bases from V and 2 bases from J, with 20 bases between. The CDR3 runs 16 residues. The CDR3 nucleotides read TGTGCCAGCAGCCAGAACGGCCTTCTCCTTACCTACGAGCAGTACTTC. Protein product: CASSQNGLLLTYEQYF.

The CDR3 coding sequence is TGTGCCAGCAGCTTGCTATTAGGGACTCACCCCGGGGGTAGCACAGATACGCAGTATTTT. Translated, it gives CASSLLLGTHPGGSTDTQYF. The chain combines TRBV5-5 with TRBJ2-3; D may be TRBD2 (6 bases). The CDR3 runs to 20 residues. Germline lookup yields CDR1 SGHKS and CDR2 YYEKEE (reference sequence). V was trimmed by 1 base and J by 0 bases, leaving 24 bases between them.

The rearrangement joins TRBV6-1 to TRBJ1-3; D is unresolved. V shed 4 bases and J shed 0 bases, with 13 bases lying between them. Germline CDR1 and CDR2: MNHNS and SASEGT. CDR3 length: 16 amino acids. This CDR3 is CASSGRTLSSGNTIYF. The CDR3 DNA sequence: TGTGCCAGCAGTGGCAGAACGTTGTCCTCTGGAAACACCATATATTTT.

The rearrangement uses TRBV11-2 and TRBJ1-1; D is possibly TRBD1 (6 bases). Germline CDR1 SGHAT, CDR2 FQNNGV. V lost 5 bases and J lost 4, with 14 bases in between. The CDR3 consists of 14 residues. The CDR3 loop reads CASSPTARGTEAFF. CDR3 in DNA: TGTGCCAGCAGCCCTACAGCCAGGGGCACTGAAGCTTTCTTT.

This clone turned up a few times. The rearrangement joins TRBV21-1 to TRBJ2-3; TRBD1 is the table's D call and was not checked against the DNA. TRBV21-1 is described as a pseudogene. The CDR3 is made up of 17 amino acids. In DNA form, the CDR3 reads TGTGCCAGCAGCCCCAGGACAGGGGGGACTGACACAGATACGCAGTATTTT. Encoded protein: CASSPRTGGTDTDTQYF.

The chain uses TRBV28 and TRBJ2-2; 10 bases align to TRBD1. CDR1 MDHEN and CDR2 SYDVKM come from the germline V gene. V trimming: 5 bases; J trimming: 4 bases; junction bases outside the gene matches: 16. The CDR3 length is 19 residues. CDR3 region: CASSIKGQGFGGGTGELFF. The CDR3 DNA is TGTGCCAGCAGTATTAAGGGACAGGGGTTTGGTGGTGGCACCGGGGAGCTGTTTTTT.

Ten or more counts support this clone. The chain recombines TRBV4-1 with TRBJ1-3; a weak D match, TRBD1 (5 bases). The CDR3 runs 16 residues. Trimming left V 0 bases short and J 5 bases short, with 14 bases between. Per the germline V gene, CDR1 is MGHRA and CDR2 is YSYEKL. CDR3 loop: CASSQDTGGMRNTIYF. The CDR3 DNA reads TGCGCCAGCAGCCAAGATACAGGAGGGATGCGAAACACCATATATTTT.

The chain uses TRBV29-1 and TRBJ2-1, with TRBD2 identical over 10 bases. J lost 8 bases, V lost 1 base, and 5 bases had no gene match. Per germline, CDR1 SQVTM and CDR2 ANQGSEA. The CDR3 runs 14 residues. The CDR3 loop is CSVEGLAGVYEQFF. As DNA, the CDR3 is TGCAGCGTTGAAGGGCTAGCGGGAGTCTATGAGCAGTTCTTC.

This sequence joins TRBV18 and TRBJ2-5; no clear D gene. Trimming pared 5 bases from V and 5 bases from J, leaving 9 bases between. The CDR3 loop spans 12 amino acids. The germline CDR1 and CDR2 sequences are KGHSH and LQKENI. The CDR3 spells CASSIGRETQYF. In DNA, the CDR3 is TGTGCCAGCTCAATCGGCCGGGAGACCCAGTACTTC.

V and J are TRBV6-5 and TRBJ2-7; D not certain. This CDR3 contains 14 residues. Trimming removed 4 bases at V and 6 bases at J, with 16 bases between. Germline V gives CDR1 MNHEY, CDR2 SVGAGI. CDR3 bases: TGTGCCAGCAGTTCCGACCGGGCCTCCGCCGAGCAGTACTTC. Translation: CASSSDRASAEQYF.

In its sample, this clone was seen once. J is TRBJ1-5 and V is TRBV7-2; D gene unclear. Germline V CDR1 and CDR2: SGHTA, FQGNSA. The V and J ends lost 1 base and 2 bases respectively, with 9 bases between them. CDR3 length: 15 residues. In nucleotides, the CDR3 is TGTGCCAGCAGCTTAGAAAGCTGGGGCAATCAGCCCCAGCATTTT. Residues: CASSLESWGNQPQHF.

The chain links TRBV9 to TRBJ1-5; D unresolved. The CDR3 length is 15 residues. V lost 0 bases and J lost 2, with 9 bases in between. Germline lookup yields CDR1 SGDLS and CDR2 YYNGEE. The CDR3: CASSVDALGNQPQHF. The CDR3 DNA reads TGTGCCAGCAGCGTAGACGCTTTGGGCAATCAGCCCCAGCATTTT. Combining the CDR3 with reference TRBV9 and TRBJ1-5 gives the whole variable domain DSGVTQTPKHLITATGQRVTLRCSPRSGDLSVYWYQQSLDQGLQFLIQYYNGEERAKGNILERFSAQQFPDLHSELNLSSLELGDSALYFCASSVDALGNQPQHFGDGTRLSIL.

This CDR3 reads CASSFRQAGANVLTF. Written as DNA, the CDR3 is TGTGCCAGCAGTTTCCGGCAGGCTGGGGCCAACGTCCTGACTTTC. The chain recombines TRBV28 with TRBJ2-6; D not certain. Trimming stripped 3 bases from V and 2 bases from J, with 8 bases between. CDR1 is MDHEN, CDR2 SYDVKM, per germline. CDR3 size: 15 residues.

The CDR3 bases are TGCAGTGCCAACCGGGACTATGTACAGTATTTT. Encoded protein: CSANRDYVQYF. The chain employs TRBV20-1 and TRBJ2-3; 7 bases map to TRBD2. Looked up from germline, CDR1 is DFQATT and CDR2 is SNEGSKA (reference sequence). CDR3 length: 11 residues. V lost 6 bases and J lost 12; bases outside the gene matches: 9.

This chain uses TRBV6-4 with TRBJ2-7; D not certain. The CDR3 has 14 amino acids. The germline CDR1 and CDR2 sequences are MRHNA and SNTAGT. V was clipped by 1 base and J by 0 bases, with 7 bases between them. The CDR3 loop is CASSDLPVSYEQYF. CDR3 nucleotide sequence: TGTGCCAGCAGTGACTTACCAGTCTCCTACGAGCAGTACTTC.

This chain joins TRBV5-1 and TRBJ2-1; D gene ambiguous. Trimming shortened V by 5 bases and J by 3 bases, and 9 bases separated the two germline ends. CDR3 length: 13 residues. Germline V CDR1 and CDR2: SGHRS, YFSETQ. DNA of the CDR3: TGCGCCAGCAGGGCTCAAGACTACAATGAGCAGTTCTTC. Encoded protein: CASRAQDYNEQFF.

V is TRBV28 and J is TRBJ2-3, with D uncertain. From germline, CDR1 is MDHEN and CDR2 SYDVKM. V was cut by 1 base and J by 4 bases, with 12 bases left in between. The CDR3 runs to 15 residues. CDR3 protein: CASSLFTTRADTQYF. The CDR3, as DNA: TGTGCCAGCAGTTTATTCACTACTCGCGCAGATACGCAGTATTTT.

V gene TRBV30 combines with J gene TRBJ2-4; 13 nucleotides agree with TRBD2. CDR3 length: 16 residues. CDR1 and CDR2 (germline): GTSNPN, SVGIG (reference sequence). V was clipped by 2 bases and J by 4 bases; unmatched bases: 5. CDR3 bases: TGTGCCTGGAGTACCGGGACTAGCGGGGTGAAAAACATTCAGTACTTC. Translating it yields CAWSTGTSGVKNIQYF.

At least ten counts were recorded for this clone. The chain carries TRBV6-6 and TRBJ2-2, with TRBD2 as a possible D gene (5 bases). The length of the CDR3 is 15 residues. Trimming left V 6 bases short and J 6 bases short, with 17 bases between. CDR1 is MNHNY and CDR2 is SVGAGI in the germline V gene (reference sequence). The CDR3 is CASRDFRLAAGELFF. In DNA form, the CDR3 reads TGTGCCAGCAGGGACTTCAGGTTGGCCGCCGGGGAGCTGTTTTTT.

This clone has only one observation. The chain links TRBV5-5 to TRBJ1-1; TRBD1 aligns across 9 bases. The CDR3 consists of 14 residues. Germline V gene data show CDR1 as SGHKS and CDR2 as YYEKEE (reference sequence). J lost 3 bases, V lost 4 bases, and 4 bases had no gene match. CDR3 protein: CASSRTGVDTEAFF. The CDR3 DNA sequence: TGTGCCAGCAGCAGGACAGGGGTGGACACTGAAGCTTTCTTT.

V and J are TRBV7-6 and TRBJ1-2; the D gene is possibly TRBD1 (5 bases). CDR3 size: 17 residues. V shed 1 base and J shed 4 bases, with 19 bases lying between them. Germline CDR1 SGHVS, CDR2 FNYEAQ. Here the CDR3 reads CASSLDPPPGRGYGYTF. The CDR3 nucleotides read TGTGCCAGCAGCTTAGACCCCCCACCGGGACGGGGCTATGGCTACACCTTC.

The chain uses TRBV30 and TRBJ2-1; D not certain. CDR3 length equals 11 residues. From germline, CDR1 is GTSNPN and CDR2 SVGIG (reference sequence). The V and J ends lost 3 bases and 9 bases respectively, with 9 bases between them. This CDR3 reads CAWSLTGEQFF. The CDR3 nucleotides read TGTGCCTGGAGCCTCACGGGTGAGCAGTTCTTC.